The 26 T cell receptor beta chains below come from one sample, sequenced in a study of OX40 agonist ivuxolimab in advanced cancers. The table came from immunoSEQ multiplex PCR; TCRdb's copy has only in-frame clones and leaves some out. Among 70,000 to 90,000 clones, around 83% were seen once, and the ten largest hold approximately 8.4%. The sequencing here drew on CD4+ or CD8+ T cells sorted from blood, taken in a trial of the OX40 agonist ivuxolimab. These receptors came from an adult with an advanced solid tumor such as melanoma, head and neck, liver or kidney cancer.

The CDR3 DNA follows: TGCGCCAGCACTGGAGCCCTAGCCAAAAACATTCAGTACTTC. Translating it yields CASTGALAKNIQYF. The rearrangement joins TRBV10-2 to TRBJ2-4; D not resolved. There are 14 residues in the CDR3. Germline-derived CDR1 and CDR2 are WSHSY and SAAADI. V dropped 7 bases and J dropped 0 bases, with 10 bases sitting between them.

The V and J genes are TRBV4-3 and TRBJ2-7, with 7 bases lining up with TRBD1. There are 16 residues in the CDR3. Germline-derived CDR1 and CDR2 are LGHNA and YSLEER. The V and J ends lost 4 bases and 4 bases, in that order; junction bases with no gene match: 13. For the CDR3, the DNA is TGCGCCAGCAGCCCAGTTGAAAACAGGGGTAGGTACGAGCAGTACTTC. Amino acids: CASSPVENRGRYEQYF.

Points on this clone: A junction end diverges from the germline sequence, so it may reflect a read error. V usage is TRBV7-2 and J usage is TRBJ1-4, with D unclear. The CDR3 runs 14 residues. Germline CDR1 SGHTA, CDR2 FQGNSA. Written as DNA, the CDR3 is TGTGCCAGCAGCCTAGCCGTGTCCCATGAAAAACTGTTTTTT. Protein sequence: CASSLAVSHEKLFF.

The chain uses TRBV6-6 and TRBJ1-5, with D possibly being TRBD1 (6 bases). Germline V gives CDR1 MNHNY, CDR2 SVGAGI (reference sequence). V was shortened by 10 bases and J by 4 bases, with 11 bases between the two germline ends. This CDR3 has 12 amino acids. The CDR3 reads CATKQGNQPQHF. CDR3 DNA sequence: TGTGCCACCAAACAGGGAAATCAGCCCCAGCATTTT.

The chain is built from TRBV29-1 and TRBJ1-4; tentative D call: TRBD1 (5 bases). Trimming took 6 bases from V and 6 from J, leaving 17 bases between them. The CDR3 length is 14 residues. Germline V gene sequence: CDR1 SQVTM, CDR2 ANQGSEA. The CDR3 region has the DNA TGCAGCGTGCCCGCGGGGGGAGATTATGAAAAACTGTTTTTT. Translating gives CSVPAGGDYEKLFF.

The chain uses TRBV27 and TRBJ2-7; D tentatively reads TRBD1 or TRBD2 (6 bases each). CDR1 MNHEY and CDR2 SMNVEV come from the germline V gene (reference sequence). The CDR3 contains 14 residues. V lost 3 bases and J 5 bases, leaving 14 bases between the germline ends. CDR3 sequence reads: CASSFSRGGDEQYF. The CDR3 coding sequence is TGTGCCAGCAGTTTCTCCAGGGGAGGCGACGAGCAGTACTTC.

The J gene is TRBJ2-5, the V gene TRBV6-5, with D possibly being TRBD1 (6 bases). Trimming pared 4 bases from V and 2 bases from J, leaving 14 bases between. The CDR3 is 15 amino acids. Germline CDR1 is MNHEY and CDR2 is SVGAGI. In DNA form, the CDR3 reads TGTGCCAGCAGTTCACTGGGGACACCACAAGAGACCCAGTACTTC. This sequence encodes CASSSLGTPQETQYF.

The V gene is TRBV19, the J gene TRBJ1-1; maybe TRBD1 (5 bases). Per the germline V gene, CDR1 is LNHDA and CDR2 is SQIVND (reference sequence). Trimming shortened V by 2 bases and J by 3 bases, and 22 bases separated the two germline ends. This CDR3 contains 18 residues. As DNA, the CDR3 is TGTGCCAGTAGTATACAAATAGTCGGGACGGCGGGGGACACTGAAGCTTTCTTT. It encodes CASSIQIVGTAGDTEAFF. The entire variable domain, with the rest obtained from reference TRBV19 and TRBJ1-1, is as follows: DGGITQSPKYLFRKEGQNVTLSCEQNLNHDAMYWYRQDPGQGLRLIYYSQIVNDFQKGDIAEGYSVSREKKESFPLTVTSAQKNPTAFYLCASSIQIVGTAGDTEAFFGQGTRLTVV.

The J gene is TRBJ2-1, the V gene TRBV14; the match to TRBD2 covers 13 bases. Germline CDR1 is SGHDN and CDR2 is FVKESK. V lost 0 bases and J lost 4; bases outside the gene matches: 9. This CDR3 region has 19 residues. CDR3 residues: CASSQDQGTSGKFYNEQFF. CDR3 coding DNA: TGTGCCAGCAGCCAAGACCAGGGGACTAGCGGGAAGTTTTACAATGAGCAGTTCTTC.

This clone is a singleton in its sample. The chain carries TRBV6-5 and TRBJ2-5; perhaps TRBD1 as D (6 bases). Germline V CDR1 and CDR2: MNHEY, SVGAGI. This CDR3 has 12 residues. Trimming shortened V by 6 bases and J by 8 bases, and 13 bases separated the two germline ends. The CDR3 region is CASSPTGDTQYF. CDR3 coding DNA: TGTGCCAGCAGCCCGACAGGAGATACCCAGTACTTC.

This chain links TRBV14 with TRBJ1-2, with D uncertain. The CDR3 consists of 14 residues. Deletions cut 4 bases from V and 8 bases from J, with 17 bases between. The V gene's germline CDR1 is SGHDN and CDR2 FVKESK. In nucleotides, the CDR3 is TGTGCCAGCAGCCCGGACGCAAGGGCGGGGGGCTACACCTTC. It is translated as CASSPDARAGGYTF.

With regard to this clone: The identical CDR3 is also encoded by other nucleotide sequences in the sample. The rearrangement links TRBV18 to TRBJ1-4; 9 nucleotides agree with TRBD1. Germline V gives CDR1 KGHSH, CDR2 LQKENI. This CDR3 has 13 amino acids. J lost 7 bases, V lost 6 bases, and 3 bases had no gene match. In DNA form, the CDR3 reads TGTGCCAGCTCCGGGACAGGGAGTGAAAAACTGTTTTTT. As protein: CASSGTGSEKLFF. The full variable domain, with the rest looked up from reference TRBV18 and TRBJ1-4, is NAGVMQNPRHLVRRRGQEARLRCSPMKGHSHVYWYRQLPEEGLKFMVYLQKENIIDESGMPKERFSAEFPKEGPSILRIQQVVRGDSAAYFCASSGTGSEKLFFGSGTQLSVL.

The gene calls are TRBV6-4 and TRBJ2-1; no reliable D call. The CDR3 sequence is 12 residues long. The V end lost 2 bases, the J end lost 5 bases, and 4 bases lay between the germline ends. CDR1 and CDR2 (germline): MRHNA, SNTAGT. The CDR3 DNA reads as TGTGCCAGCAGTGACAGGAACAATGAGCAGTTCTTC. As protein: CASSDRNNEQFF.

The chain combines TRBV7-9 with TRBJ1-1; D call uncertain. The CDR3 runs to 13 residues. V was clipped by 4 bases and J by 11 bases, with 17 bases between them. In germline, CDR1 is SEHNR, CDR2 FQNEAQ (reference sequence). As DNA, the CDR3 is TGTGCCAGCAGCTCTCTTTCAGGTAGCGTGGCTTTCTTT. This encodes CASSSLSGSVAFF.

The chain employs TRBV30 and TRBJ2-2; D is unresolved. Trimming removed 7 bases at V and 2 bases at J, with 8 bases between. Per germline, CDR1 GTSNPN and CDR2 SVGIG (reference sequence). CDR3 length equals 12 residues. The CDR3 loop reads CAFGHNTGELFF. CDR3 DNA sequence: TGTGCCTTTGGGCACAACACCGGGGAGCTGTTTTTT.

The CDR3 loop reads CASSFSSGGAGETQYF. The CDR3 DNA sequence: TGTGCCAGCAGTTTTAGTAGCGGGGGGGCGGGAGAGACCCAGTACTTC. This sequence joins TRBV28 and TRBJ2-5; 11 nucleotides match TRBD2. The CDR3 has 16 residues. V shed 3 bases, J shed 4 bases, and the junction held 7 bases outside the gene matches. Germline-derived CDR1 and CDR2 are MDHEN and SYDVKM. Using reference TRBV28 and TRBJ2-5 for the parts outside the CDR3, the full variable domain is DVKVTQSSRYLVKRTGEKVFLECVQDMDHENMFWYRQDPGLGLRLIYFSYDVKMKEKGDIPEGYSVSREKKERFSLILESASTNQTSMYLCASSFSSGGAGETQYFGPGTRLLVL.

This clone was picked up one time. The germline gene is not matched at one end of the junction; a read error may be the cause. The chain is built from TRBV11-1 and TRBJ2-7; no clear D gene. The CDR3 runs to 14 residues. Germline V gene sequence: CDR1 SGHAT, CDR2 FQDESV (reference sequence). The CDR3 is CASSLGRGSYEQYF. In nucleotides, the CDR3 is TGTGCCAGCAGTTTAGGACGAGGTTCCTACGAGCAGTACTTC.

The rearrangement uses TRBV19 and TRBJ2-1, with 9 bases aligning to TRBD1. Germline lookup yields CDR1 LNHDA and CDR2 SQIVND (reference sequence). J was trimmed by 8 bases and V by 5 bases; bases with no gene match: 16. The CDR3 sequence is 17 residues long. The CDR3 sequence is CASSQGTGTGRIDEQFF. CDR3 bases: TGTGCCAGTAGTCAGGGGACCGGGACAGGGAGAATCGATGAGCAGTTCTTC.

The chain recombines TRBV28 with TRBJ1-2; D is uncertain. The CDR3 sequence is 14 residues long. Per the germline V gene, CDR1 is MDHEN and CDR2 is SYDVKM. With 7 bases removed from V and 2 bases from J, the gap between germline ends came to 14 bases. CDR3 DNA: TGTGCCAGCACGGAGGTCGGAGGGAACTATGGCTACACCTTC. Protein sequence: CASTEVGGNYGYTF.

The V and J genes are TRBV28 and TRBJ2-7; D gene unclear. The V end was cut by 5 bases, the J end by 4 bases, with 15 bases between. Germline values: CDR1 MDHEN, CDR2 SYDVKM. This CDR3 contains 14 residues. As DNA, the CDR3 is TGTGCCAGCAGTCCTACCGGTGGGAAGTACGAGCAGTACTTC. It is translated as CASSPTGGKYEQYF.

CDR3 nucleotides: TGTGCCAGCAGTTACTCTAACGCTGATGGAAACACCATATATTTT. Translating it yields CASSYSNADGNTIYF. This chain uses TRBV6-5 with TRBJ1-3; D is ambiguous. Germline V gives CDR1 MNHEY, CDR2 SVGAGI. The CDR3 consists of 15 residues. V lost 0 bases, J lost 3 bases, and 9 bases lay in between.

This clone was seen just once. The chain links TRBV6-5 to TRBJ2-1; 14 bases align to TRBD2. Germline CDR1 is MNHEY and CDR2 is SVGAGI. V shed 5 bases and J 9 bases; nucleotides not matched to a gene: 3. The CDR3 is made up of 14 amino acids. CDR3: CASSKGLAGAEQFF. The CDR3 DNA sequence: TGTGCCAGCAGTAAGGGACTAGCGGGAGCTGAGCAGTTCTTC.

This sequence joins TRBV5-1 and TRBJ2-3, with 10 bases lining up with TRBD2. Per the germline V gene, CDR1 is SGHRS and CDR2 is YFSETQ. The V segment lost 3 bases and the J segment 3 bases; nucleotides outside the gene matches: 7. This CDR3 contains 16 residues. CDR3 DNA: TGCGCCAGCAGCTCTATAGCGGGGGGCTTGACAGATACGCAGTATTTT. Amino acids: CASSSIAGGLTDTQYF.

The rearrangement uses TRBV7-2 and TRBJ2-1; 10 nucleotides align to TRBD2. Germline V gives CDR1 SGHTA, CDR2 FQGNSA. This CDR3 region has 13 residues. V lost 5 bases and J lost 10; bases outside the gene matches: 5. The CDR3 is CASSLGLAREQFF. The CDR3 DNA sequence: TGTGCCAGCAGCCTGGGACTAGCGCGAGAGCAGTTCTTC.

This clone was found once. The rearrangement uses TRBV28 and TRBJ1-3; D not resolved. This CDR3 is 12 amino acids long. The germline V and J ends were trimmed by 5 bases and 2 bases, with 4 bases remaining between them. Looked up from germline, CDR1 is MDHEN and CDR2 is SYDVKM. The CDR3 loop reads CASSLTGNTIYF. DNA of the CDR3: TGTGCCAGCAGTCTGACTGGAAACACCATATATTTT.

The chain employs TRBV27 and TRBJ2-2, with a possible D match to TRBD1 (5 bases). The germline CDR1 and CDR2 sequences are MNHEY and SMNVEV (reference sequence). With 3 bases removed from V and 1 base from J, the gap between germline ends came to 6 bases. The CDR3 has 14 amino acids. This chain's CDR3 is CASSFRGNTGELFF. The CDR3 coding sequence is TGTGCCAGCAGTTTTAGGGGGAACACCGGGGAGCTGTTTTTT.